One sample yielded the 14 T cell receptor beta chains listed below, sequenced in a study of OX40 agonist ivuxolimab in advanced cancers. Measured with immunoSEQ multiplex PCR; TCRdb has only the in-frame clones, and not every one. The repertoire holds approximately 30,000 clones, with 80% to 85% as singletons. The starting material was CD4+ or CD8+ T cells sorted from blood, obtained in a trial of the OX40 agonist ivuxolimab. Receptors originate from an adult with an advanced solid tumor such as melanoma, head and neck, liver or kidney cancer.

V gene TRBV9 combines with J gene TRBJ2-3; 10 bases line up with TRBD2. Germline V lookup: CDR1 SGDLS, CDR2 YYNGEE. CDR3 size: 16 residues. V dropped 2 bases and J dropped 5; count of bases not matched to a gene: 8. The DNA for the CDR3 is TGTGCCAGCAGCGTGAGCGGGGGGGGCTTGGTAGATACGCAGTATTTT. Protein: CASSVSGGGLVDTQYF.

The chain carries TRBV7-3 and TRBJ1-1; D is unresolved. The CDR3 is made up of 12 amino acids. Deletions cut 3 bases from V and 8 bases from J, with 10 bases between. Germline-derived CDR1 and CDR2 are SGHTA and FQGTGA. The DNA of the CDR3 is TGTGCCAGCAGCTTTGATGGGGTCGAAGCTTTCTTT. It encodes CASSFDGVEAFF.

The V gene is TRBV4-3, the J gene TRBJ1-1; D gene ambiguous. V was pared by 1 base and J by 5 bases, with 14 bases between. Germline V CDR1 and CDR2: LGHNA, YSLEER. The CDR3 length is 15 residues. CDR3 nucleotides: TGCGCCAGCAGCCAAGGGGCGGCCGGCCGAACTGAAGCTTTCTTT. It specifies CASSQGAAGRTEAFF.

As DNA, the CDR3 is TGTGCCAGCAGGCCGGGACAGGGAGTGGAGCAGTACTTC. It yields the protein CASRPGQGVEQYF. The rearrangement links TRBV7-9 to TRBJ2-7, with TRBD1 identical over 9 bases. The CDR3 has 13 residues. The J segment lost 7 bases and the V segment lost 6 bases, leaving 7 bases of the junction unmatched. Germline CDR1 SEHNR, CDR2 FQNEAQ (reference sequence).

This clone was observed a few times. CDR3 residues: CASSWTGDTEAFF. The CDR3 nucleotides are TGTGCCAGCAGTTGGACAGGGGACACTGAAGCTTTCTTT. The chain has TRBV2 and TRBJ1-1; 9 nucleotides agree with TRBD1. V shed 5 bases and J 3 bases; nucleotides not matched to a gene: 1. The CDR3 extends over 13 amino acids. Germline loops: CDR1 SNHLY, CDR2 FYNNEI.

The V call is TRBV5-4, the J call TRBJ2-3; weak D call: TRBD2 (5 bases). The CDR3 loop spans 13 amino acids. V lost 7 bases and J lost 3, with 12 bases in between. Germline V gene lookup returns CDR1 SGHNT and CDR2 YYREEE (reference sequence). CDR3 amino acids: CASSGSTTDTQYF. The CDR3 bases are TGTGCCAGCTCGGGGAGTACGACAGATACGCAGTATTTT. The full variable domain, its missing parts supplied by reference TRBV5-4 and TRBJ2-3, is ETGVTQSPTHLIKTRGQQVTLRCSSQSGHNTVSWYQQALGQGPQFIFQYYREEENGRGNFPPRFSGLQFPNYSSELNVNALELDDSALYLCASSGSTTDTQYFGPGTRLTVL.

The chain has TRBV29-1 and TRBJ2-3, with D perhaps matching TRBD2 (5 bases). V lost 7 bases, J lost 6 bases, and 23 bases lay in between. This CDR3 contains 15 residues. Germline V gene data show CDR1 as SQVTM and CDR2 as ANQGSEA. The CDR3 coding sequence is TGCAGCGGTTCCGGGTCCTCGGGGTTGACGGATACGCAGTATTTT. Translating gives CSGSGSSGLTDTQYF.

Here the CDR3 reads CASSILGTGTDTQYF. The CDR3 DNA reads TGTGCCAGTAGTATCCTCGGGACAGGCACAGATACGCAGTATTTT. The chain is built from TRBV19 and TRBJ2-3; TRBD1 aligns across 7 bases. V shed 3 bases and J 1 base; nucleotides not matched to a gene: 4. This CDR3 spans 15 amino acids. CDR1 LNHDA and CDR2 SQIVND come from the germline V gene (reference sequence).

This chain links TRBV29-1 with TRBJ1-2; D gene ambiguous. V was cut by 1 base and J by 2 bases, with 5 bases left in between. Germline assignment: CDR1 SQVTM and CDR2 ANQGSEA. The length of the CDR3 is 12 residues. The CDR3 here is CSVEGTNYGYTF. For the CDR3, the DNA is TGCAGCGTTGAAGGCACCAACTATGGCTACACCTTC.

The rearrangement uses TRBV30 and TRBJ2-5; either TRBD1 or TRBD2 may supply D (5 bases each). V was clipped by 4 bases and J by 5 bases, with 8 bases between them. Germline CDR1 is GTSNPN and CDR2 is SVGIG (reference sequence). The CDR3 sequence is 11 residues long. CDR3 amino acids: CAWNGAETQYF. The CDR3 nucleotides are TGTGCCTGGAACGGGGCGGAGACCCAGTACTTC.

The CDR3 here is CASSMSSYNEQFF. CDR3 nucleotides: TGTGCCAGTAGTATGAGCTCCTACAATGAGCAGTTCTTC. V usage is TRBV19 and J usage is TRBJ2-1; D gene uncertain. The V end lost 3 bases, the J end lost 0 bases, and 3 bases lay between the germline ends. The CDR3 spans 13 residues. From germline, CDR1 is LNHDA and CDR2 SQIVND (reference sequence). The full variable domain, with the rest looked up from reference TRBV19 and TRBJ2-1, is DGGITQSPKYLFRKEGQNVTLSCEQNLNHDAMYWYRQDPGQGLRLIYYSQIVNDFQKGDIAEGYSVSREKKESFPLTVTSAQKNPTAFYLCASSMSSYNEQFFGPGTRLTVL.

This chain connects TRBV9 to TRBJ2-3; D may be TRBD2 (5 bases). Deletions cut 5 bases from V and 7 bases from J, with 11 bases between. Germline V gene sequence: CDR1 SGDLS, CDR2 YYNGEE. This CDR3 contains 12 residues. CDR3 nucleotide sequence: TGTGCCAGCAGTCCCGACGGGAATACGCAGTATTTT. Protein: CASSPDGNTQYF.

The chain has TRBV14 and TRBJ1-2, with D possibly matching TRBD1 (5 bases). CDR1 is SGHDN, CDR2 FVKESK, per germline. V gave up 4 bases and J gave up 4 bases, with 13 bases separating them. The CDR3 loop spans 14 amino acids. The CDR3 bases are TGTGCCAGCAGCCGGGGGTCGGGGGGCTATGGCTACACCTTC. Translating it yields CASSRGSGGYGYTF.

The V and J genes are TRBV6-1 and TRBJ2-5; TRBD2 aligns across 7 bases. Germline V gene sequence: CDR1 MNHNS, CDR2 SASEGT. CDR3 length: 13 residues. The V and J ends lost 5 bases and 4 bases, in that order; junction bases with no gene match: 4. This chain's CDR3 is CASSPTGGETQYF. CDR3 DNA sequence: TGTGCCAGCAGTCCGACGGGAGGAGAGACCCAGTACTTC.